This T cell receptor (beta chain) derives from a study of blood T cell repertoires in COVID-19. For the study at large: Material from acute and convalescent COVID-19 was sourced from the United States, Italy and Spain. From T cells, B-cell-depleted T cells, or PBMCs came the material, which was cDNA or gDNA.

Per the original methods: Researchers report that nucleated cell counts were estimated from reference gene primer amplification. Here immunoSEQ multiplex PCR was the method, and the copy in TCRdb shows in-frame clones only, minus some. V and J calls and clone size are those listed in that table; D and trimming were worked out from the DNA. This table has 350,000 to 450,000 clones, 89% appearing once. Between the trimmed V and J ends, which lost 0 bases and 3 bases, there was a span of 12 bases. Germline assignment: CDR1 LGHDT and CDR2 YNNKEL (reference sequence). The CDR3 spans 15 residues. The sequence was collected from a man aged 35 to 55 with acute or convalescent COVID-19. Material: peripheral blood. The V call is TRBV3-1 (or the pseudogene TRBV3-2), the J call TRBJ2-7; a possible D gene is TRBD1 (5 bases). The CDR3 reads CASSQDLHRNYEQYF. In DNA form, the CDR3 reads TGTGCCAGCAGCCAAGATTTACACAGGAACTACGAGCAGTACTTC.